This paragraph reports one T cell receptor beta chain. The sample is drawn from a study of PD-1 blockade in classical Hodgkin lymphoma. Turning to the study itself: A 3 mg/kg intravenous dose of nivolumab was received by patients every 2 weeks.

V was clipped by 0 bases and J by 2 bases; unmatched bases: 1. Germline CDR1 reads SGDLS; CDR2 reads YYNGEE. This CDR3 comprises 15 residues. This table comes from immunoSEQ multiplex PCR, and its TCRdb copy is limited to in-frame clones, with some not included. The sample carries tens of thousands of clones, 80% recorded once. The time point was: cycle 4 day 1 (C4D1), after less than seven weeks of nivolumab. Every patient relapsed after autologous stem cell transplantation, and brentuximab vedotin exposure varied. Complete response, partial response or progressive disease constituted the best responses recorded.

The source material was peripheral blood mononuclear cells (PBMCs), sampled before the fourth cycle of nivolumab. This clonotype was sampled from a human donor with classical Hodgkin lymphoma. V and J are TRBV9 and TRBJ2-1, with 8 bases lining up with TRBD2. CDR3 amino acids: CASSVVAGTYNEQFF. The CDR3 DNA sequence: TGTGCCAGCAGCGTAGTAGCGGGAACCTACAATGAGCAGTTCTTC.